Listed below are T cell receptor beta chains from one sample, sequenced in a study of blood T cell repertoires in COVID-19. Data came from immunoSEQ multiplex PCR; TCRdb stores just in-frame clones and leaves some out. The data contain about 190,000 clones, approximately 91% of them singletons. What was sequenced was peripheral blood. The receptor set was obtained from a woman in her thirties or forties who had recovered from COVID-19. Both conserved end residues are part of each CDR3. Fields, in order: J gene, V gene, clone size, D gene, CDR3 DNA, CDR3 protein. The D gene is left open where the match is weak. Clone size is stated in some rows and not others, as once, few, many or a class when expanded.

J gene: TRBJ2-7
V gene: TRBV28
clone size: .
D gene: .
CDR3 DNA: TGTGCCAGCAGTTTACAGGGCTCCTACGAGCAGTACTTC
CDR3 protein: CASSLQGSYEQYF

J gene: TRBJ2-3
V gene: TRBV11-3
clone size: once
D gene: .
CDR3 DNA: TGTGCCAGCAGCTTAGGACTGAGATCCACAGATACGCAGTATTTT
CDR3 protein: CASSLGLRSTDTQYF

J gene: TRBJ2-7
V gene: TRBV29-1
clone size: .
D gene: TRBD1
CDR3 DNA: TGCAGCGTTGAAGATCACAGGGGTACCTCCCCCTACGAGCAGTACTTC
CDR3 protein: CSVEDHRGTSPYEQYF

J gene: TRBJ1-1
V gene: TRBV27
clone size: .
D gene: .
CDR3 DNA: TGTGCCAGCAGTTTAGGAGGGTTTGGGATGAACACTGAAGCTTTCTTT
CDR3 protein: CASSLGGFGMNTEAFF

J gene: TRBJ2-7
V gene: TRBV7-2
clone size: .
D gene: .
CDR3 DNA: TGTGCCAGCAGCTTAGTCGGCGGGGACTCCTACGAGCAGTACTTC
CDR3 protein: CASSLVGGDSYEQYF

J gene: TRBJ2-7
V gene: TRBV5-1
clone size: .
D gene: TRBD2
CDR3 DNA: TGCGCCAGCAGCTTGGGACTAGCGCCGAATCCCTACGAGCAGTACTTC
CDR3 protein: CASSLGLAPNPYEQYF

J gene: TRBJ1-2
V gene: TRBV15
clone size: .
D gene: .
CDR3 DNA: TGTGCCACCAGCATACTAGGGCCCCGGAGAGGCTACACCTTC
CDR3 protein: CATSILGPRRGYTF

J gene: TRBJ2-7
V gene: TRBV7-6
clone size: .
D gene: TRBD2
CDR3 DNA: TGTGCCAGCACCCTAGGGACAGAGATTAGCGGGAGGGCCTCGGGGGAGCAGTACTTC
CDR3 protein: CASTLGTEISGRASGEQYF

J gene: TRBJ1-1
V gene: TRBV11-2
clone size: .
D gene: .
CDR3 DNA: TGTGCCAGCAAGGGGGGGGTCCGGAACACTGAAGCTTTCTTT
CDR3 protein: CASKGGVRNTEAFF

J gene: TRBJ1-3
V gene: TRBV30
clone size: .
D gene: .
CDR3 DNA: TGTGCCTGGAGTCTGGGGGGAGCCTCTGGAAACACCATATATTTT
CDR3 protein: CAWSLGGASGNTIYF

J gene: TRBJ1-5
V gene: TRBV5-1
clone size: .
D gene: TRBD1
CDR3 DNA: TGCGCCAGCAGCCCTGGACAGGGGAATCAGCCCCAGCATTTT
CDR3 protein: CASSPGQGNQPQHF

J gene: TRBJ2-7
V gene: TRBV11-2
clone size: .
D gene: TRBD2
CDR3 DNA: TGTGCCAGCAGCCTGATGGCTAGCGGGAGCCCCTACGAGCAGTACTTC
CDR3 protein: CASSLMASGSPYEQYF

J gene: TRBJ1-5
V gene: TRBV5-6
clone size: .
D gene: TRBD1
CDR3 DNA: TGTGCCAGCAGCGGGGGACAGGGGGTAAATCAGCCCCAGCATTTT
CDR3 protein: CASSGGQGVNQPQHF

J gene: TRBJ2-5
V gene: TRBV12-2
clone size: .
D gene: .
CDR3 DNA: TGTGCAAGTCGCGCCGGGACTAGCGGCCGCCAAGAGACCCAGTACTTC
CDR3 protein: CASRAGTSGRQETQYF

J gene: TRBJ2-7
V gene: TRBV10-3
clone size: .
D gene: .
CDR3 DNA: TGTGCCATCAGTCCTGGAGGGGGCGGAGGTGTAGGTAGCGAGCAGTACTTC
CDR3 protein: CAISPGGGGGVGSEQYF

J gene: TRBJ2-1
V gene: TRBV2
clone size: once
D gene: .
CDR3 DNA: TGTGCCAGCAGGGTACCGCACTCGAATGAGCAGTTCTTC
CDR3 protein: CASRVPHSNEQFF

J gene: TRBJ2-5
V gene: TRBV5-1
clone size: .
D gene: TRBD2
CDR3 DNA: TGCGCCAGCAGCTTGGCCGCGGGGGTACAAGAGACCCAGTACTTC
CDR3 protein: CASSLAAGVQETQYF

J gene: TRBJ2-1
V gene: TRBV11-3
clone size: few
D gene: TRBD2
CDR3 DNA: TGTGCCAGCAGCTTAGGTGGGACTAGGGTAGGCAATGAGCAGTTCTTC
CDR3 protein: CASSLGGTRVGNEQFF

J gene: TRBJ1-5
V gene: TRBV2
clone size: .
D gene: TRBD1
CDR3 DNA: TGTGCCAGCAGAACCGGGACAGGGTTCGGTCAGCCCCAGCATTTT
CDR3 protein: CASRTGTGFGQPQHF

J gene: TRBJ2-1
V gene: TRBV7-8
clone size: .
D gene: TRBD2
CDR3 DNA: TGTGCCAGCAGCTCGTATACGGGACTAGTCGATGAGCAGTTCTTC
CDR3 protein: CASSSYTGLVDEQFF

J gene: TRBJ2-5
V gene: TRBV5-4
clone size: .
D gene: .
CDR3 DNA: TGTGCCAGCAGCTTGGGAGTGGCGGAGCGAGAGACCCAGTACTTC
CDR3 protein: CASSLGVAERETQYF

J gene: TRBJ2-1
V gene: TRBV3-1/TRBV3-2
clone size: once
D gene: .
CDR3 DNA: TGTGCCAGCAGCCCAGGAAATGAGCAGTTCTTC
CDR3 protein: CASSPGNEQFF